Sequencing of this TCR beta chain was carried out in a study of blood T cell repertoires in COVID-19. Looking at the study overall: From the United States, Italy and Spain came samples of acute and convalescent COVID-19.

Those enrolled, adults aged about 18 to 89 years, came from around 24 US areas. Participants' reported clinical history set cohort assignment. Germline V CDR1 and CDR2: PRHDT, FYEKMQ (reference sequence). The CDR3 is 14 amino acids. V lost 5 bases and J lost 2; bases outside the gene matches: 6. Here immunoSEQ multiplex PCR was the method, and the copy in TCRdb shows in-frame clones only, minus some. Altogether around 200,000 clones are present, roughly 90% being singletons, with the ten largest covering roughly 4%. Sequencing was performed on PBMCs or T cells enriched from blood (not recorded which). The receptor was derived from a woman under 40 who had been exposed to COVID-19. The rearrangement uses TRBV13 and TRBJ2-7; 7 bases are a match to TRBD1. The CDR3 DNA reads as TGTGCCAGCAGCCCCAGGGGGTACCCCTACGAGCAGTACTTC. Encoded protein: CASSPRGYPYEQYF.